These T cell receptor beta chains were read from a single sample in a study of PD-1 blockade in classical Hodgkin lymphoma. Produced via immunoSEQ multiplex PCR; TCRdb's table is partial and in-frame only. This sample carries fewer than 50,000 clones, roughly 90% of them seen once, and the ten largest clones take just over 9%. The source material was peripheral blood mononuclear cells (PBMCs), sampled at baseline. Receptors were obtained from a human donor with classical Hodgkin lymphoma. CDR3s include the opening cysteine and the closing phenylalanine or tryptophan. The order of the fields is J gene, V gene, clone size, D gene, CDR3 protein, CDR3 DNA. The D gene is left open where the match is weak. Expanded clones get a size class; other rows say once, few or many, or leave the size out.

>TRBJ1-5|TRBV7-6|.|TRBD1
CASSLQGASGNQPQHF
TGTGCCAGCAGCTTACAGGGGGCATCGGGCAATCAGCCCCAGCATTTT
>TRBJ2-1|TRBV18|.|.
CASSPSGHEQFF
TGTGCCAGCTCACCCTCTGGGCATGAGCAGTTCTTC
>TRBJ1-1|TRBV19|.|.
CASSIAHLLNTEAFF
TGTGCCAGTAGTATAGCGCACCTACTGAACACTGAAGCTTTCTTT
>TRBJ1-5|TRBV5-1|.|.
CASSLNGNSNQPQHF
TGCGCCAGCAGCTTGAACGGGAATAGCAATCAGCCCCAGCATTTT
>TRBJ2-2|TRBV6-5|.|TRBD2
CASSYLGGNAGELFF
TGTGCCAGCAGTTACCTGGGGGGGAACGCCGGGGAGCTGTTTTTT
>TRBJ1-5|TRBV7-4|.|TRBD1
CASSFGQGANQPQHF
TGTGCCAGCAGCTTTGGACAGGGGGCGAATCAGCCCCAGCATTTT
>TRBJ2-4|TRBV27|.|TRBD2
CASSLGPSSGGPRTDIQYF
TGTGCCAGCAGTTTGGGCCCTTCTAGCGGGGGCCCTCGTACGGACATTCAGTACTTC
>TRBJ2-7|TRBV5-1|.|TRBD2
CASRRGLAGGSEEQYF
TGCGCCAGCAGGCGAGGACTAGCGGGGGGGAGTGAAGAGCAGTACTTC
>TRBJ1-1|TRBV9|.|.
CASSPQPEQNTEAFF
TGTGCCAGCAGCCCACAGCCAGAGCAGAACACTGAAGCTTTCTTT
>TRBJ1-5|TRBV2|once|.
CASSEGFNRQPQHF
TGTGCCAGCAGTGAGGGGTTTAACCGACAGCCCCAGCATTTT
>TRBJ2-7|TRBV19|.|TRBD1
CASSPTGQGVGEQYF
TGTGCCAGTAGCCCGACGGGACAGGGGGTTGGTGAGCAGTACTTC
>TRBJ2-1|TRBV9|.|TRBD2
CASSVGAWTSNEQFF
TGTGCCAGCAGCGTAGGGGCGTGGACTAGCAATGAGCAGTTCTTC
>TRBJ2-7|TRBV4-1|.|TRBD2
CASSQDGLAGSYEQYF
TGCGCCAGCAGCCAAGATGGGCTAGCGGGCTCCTACGAGCAGTACTTC
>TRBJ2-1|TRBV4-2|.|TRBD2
CASSQEGLAEDEQFF
TGTGCCAGCAGCCAAGAGGGACTAGCGGAAGATGAGCAGTTCTTC
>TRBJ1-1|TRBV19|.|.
CASSIQVNTEAFF
TGTGCCAGTAGTATCCAGGTCAACACTGAAGCTTTCTTT
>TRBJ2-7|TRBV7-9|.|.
CAGAASSYEQYF
TGTGCCGGAGCGGCTAGCTCCTACGAGCAGTACTTC
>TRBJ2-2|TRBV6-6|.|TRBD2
CASSPRGVPNTGELFF
TGTGCCAGCAGTCCCCGGGGGGTCCCAAACACCGGGGAGCTGTTTTTT
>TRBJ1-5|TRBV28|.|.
CASSLYSYSNQPQHF
TGTGCCAGCAGTTTATACAGTTATAGCAATCAGCCCCAGCATTTT